Each of the 10 T cell receptor beta chains below was sequenced from the same sample in a study of cytomegalovirus exposure and HLA in healthy donors. PCR employed 60 Vbeta and 13 Jbeta primers. The data were produced by immunoSEQ multiplex PCR, yet TCRdb's version contains in-frame clones alone and is incomplete. The sample shows around 120,000 clones, 80% of them seen only once. The sequenced sample consisted of PBMCs. The receptors come from a man younger than 45 in good health and CMV-seronegative.

This chain connects TRBV7-6 to TRBJ2-7; the D gene is possibly TRBD2 (7 bases). The CDR3 loop spans 14 amino acids. Trimming pared 3 bases from V and 7 bases from J, leaving 16 bases between. Germline CDR1 is SGHVS and CDR2 is FNYEAQ. The CDR3 region is CASSLEGGEGEQYF. CDR3 DNA: TGTGCCAGCAGCTTGGAGGGGGGGGAGGGGGAGCAGTACTTC.

The chain links TRBV29-1 to TRBJ1-1; 8 bases agree with TRBD1. J gave up 0 bases and V 4 bases, and 7 bases lay outside the gene matches. This CDR3 contains 15 residues. Germline CDR1 and CDR2: SQVTM and ANQGSEA. The CDR3 spells CSVVRDRTLNTEAFF. Written as DNA, the CDR3 is TGCAGCGTTGTCCGGGACAGGACATTGAACACTGAAGCTTTCTTT. Using reference TRBV29-1 and TRBJ1-1 for the parts outside the CDR3, the full variable domain is SAVISQKPSRDICQRGTSLTIQCQVDSQVTMMFWYRQQPGQSLTLIATANQGSEATYESGFVIDKFPISRPNLTFSTLTVSNMSPEDSSIYLCSVVRDRTLNTEAFFGQGTRLTVV.

CDR3 coding DNA: TGTGCCATCAGTACCGGGACAGGGGCTGAAGCTTTCTTT. It is translated as CAISTGTGAEAFF. This chain connects TRBV10-3 to TRBJ1-1; 10 bases align to TRBD1. This CDR3 is 13 amino acids long. CDR1 and CDR2 (germline): ENHRY, SYGVKD. V gave up 5 bases and J gave up 6 bases; unmatched junction bases: 3.

V usage is TRBV28 and J usage is TRBJ2-5; perhaps TRBD1 as D (7 bases). Germline lookup yields CDR1 MDHEN and CDR2 SYDVKM. The CDR3 has 15 amino acids. Trimming took off 8 bases at V and 3 bases at J, with 19 bases between the two ends. CDR3 residues: CASGGSGTAKETQYF. The CDR3 DNA is TGTGCCAGCGGGGGGTCCGGGACAGCGAAAGAGACCCAGTACTTC.

The chain has TRBV5-1 and TRBJ2-3; TRBD1 is a possible D gene (6 bases). Trimming cost V 4 bases and J 2 bases, with 11 bases left between them. Looked up from germline, CDR1 is SGHRS and CDR2 is YFSETQ. This CDR3 comprises 14 residues. CDR3: CASSVDRVTDTQYF. CDR3 sequence (DNA): TGCGCCAGCAGCGTGGACAGAGTCACAGATACGCAGTATTTT.

This clone has a single count. The V call is TRBV27, the J call TRBJ2-7; possible D gene TRBD1, 5 bases. CDR3 length: 13 residues. Germline assignment: CDR1 MNHEY and CDR2 SMNVEV (reference sequence). Between the trimmed V and J ends, which lost 4 bases and 3 bases, there was a span of 10 bases. The CDR3 nucleotides are TGTGCCAGCAGTTACGAGCAGGGCTACGAGCAGTACTTC. It encodes CASSYEQGYEQYF.

This clone was detected only a few times. The chain carries TRBV4-1 and TRBJ1-1, with a weak D call TRBD1 (5 bases). Trimming removed 4 bases at V and 4 bases at J, with 16 bases between. Looked up from germline, CDR1 is MGHRA and CDR2 is YSYEKL. There are 15 residues in the CDR3. The CDR3 protein is CASSPLGGIGTEAFF. Here the CDR3 DNA reads TGCGCCAGCAGCCCGCTCGGGGGGATCGGCACTGAAGCTTTCTTT.

The chain is built from TRBV18 and TRBJ2-7, with D perhaps matching TRBD2 (5 bases). From germline, CDR1 is KGHSH and CDR2 LQKENI. The ends were cut back, 4 bases at V and 5 bases at J, with 21 bases in the middle. This CDR3 region has 16 residues. The CDR3 loop is CASSLVAGLPFHEQYF. As DNA, the CDR3 is TGTGCCAGCTCACTTGTTGCCGGACTCCCCTTCCACGAGCAGTACTTC.

The rearrangement joins TRBV7-2 to TRBJ2-3; TRBD2 agrees at 8 bases. Looked up from germline, CDR1 is SGHTA and CDR2 is FQGNSA. J gave up 1 base and V 1 base, and 10 bases lay outside the gene matches. The CDR3 sequence is 18 residues long. The CDR3 nucleotides are TGTGCCAGCAGCTTAGGGTCGGGTCTAGCGGGCGGCACAGATACGCAGTATTTT. Protein: CASSLGSGLAGGTDTQYF.

This clone was seen more than once but under ten times. This chain connects TRBV7-9 to TRBJ2-2; possibly TRBD2 for D (6 bases). There are 16 residues in the CDR3. Germline CDR1 and CDR2: SEHNR and FQNEAQ (reference sequence). Between the trimmed V and J ends, which lost 5 bases and 6 bases, there was a span of 19 bases. CDR3 sequence: CASSPRDGGEAGELFF. The CDR3 bases are TGTGCCAGCAGCCCACGGGACGGCGGGGAGGCCGGGGAGCTGTTTTTT.